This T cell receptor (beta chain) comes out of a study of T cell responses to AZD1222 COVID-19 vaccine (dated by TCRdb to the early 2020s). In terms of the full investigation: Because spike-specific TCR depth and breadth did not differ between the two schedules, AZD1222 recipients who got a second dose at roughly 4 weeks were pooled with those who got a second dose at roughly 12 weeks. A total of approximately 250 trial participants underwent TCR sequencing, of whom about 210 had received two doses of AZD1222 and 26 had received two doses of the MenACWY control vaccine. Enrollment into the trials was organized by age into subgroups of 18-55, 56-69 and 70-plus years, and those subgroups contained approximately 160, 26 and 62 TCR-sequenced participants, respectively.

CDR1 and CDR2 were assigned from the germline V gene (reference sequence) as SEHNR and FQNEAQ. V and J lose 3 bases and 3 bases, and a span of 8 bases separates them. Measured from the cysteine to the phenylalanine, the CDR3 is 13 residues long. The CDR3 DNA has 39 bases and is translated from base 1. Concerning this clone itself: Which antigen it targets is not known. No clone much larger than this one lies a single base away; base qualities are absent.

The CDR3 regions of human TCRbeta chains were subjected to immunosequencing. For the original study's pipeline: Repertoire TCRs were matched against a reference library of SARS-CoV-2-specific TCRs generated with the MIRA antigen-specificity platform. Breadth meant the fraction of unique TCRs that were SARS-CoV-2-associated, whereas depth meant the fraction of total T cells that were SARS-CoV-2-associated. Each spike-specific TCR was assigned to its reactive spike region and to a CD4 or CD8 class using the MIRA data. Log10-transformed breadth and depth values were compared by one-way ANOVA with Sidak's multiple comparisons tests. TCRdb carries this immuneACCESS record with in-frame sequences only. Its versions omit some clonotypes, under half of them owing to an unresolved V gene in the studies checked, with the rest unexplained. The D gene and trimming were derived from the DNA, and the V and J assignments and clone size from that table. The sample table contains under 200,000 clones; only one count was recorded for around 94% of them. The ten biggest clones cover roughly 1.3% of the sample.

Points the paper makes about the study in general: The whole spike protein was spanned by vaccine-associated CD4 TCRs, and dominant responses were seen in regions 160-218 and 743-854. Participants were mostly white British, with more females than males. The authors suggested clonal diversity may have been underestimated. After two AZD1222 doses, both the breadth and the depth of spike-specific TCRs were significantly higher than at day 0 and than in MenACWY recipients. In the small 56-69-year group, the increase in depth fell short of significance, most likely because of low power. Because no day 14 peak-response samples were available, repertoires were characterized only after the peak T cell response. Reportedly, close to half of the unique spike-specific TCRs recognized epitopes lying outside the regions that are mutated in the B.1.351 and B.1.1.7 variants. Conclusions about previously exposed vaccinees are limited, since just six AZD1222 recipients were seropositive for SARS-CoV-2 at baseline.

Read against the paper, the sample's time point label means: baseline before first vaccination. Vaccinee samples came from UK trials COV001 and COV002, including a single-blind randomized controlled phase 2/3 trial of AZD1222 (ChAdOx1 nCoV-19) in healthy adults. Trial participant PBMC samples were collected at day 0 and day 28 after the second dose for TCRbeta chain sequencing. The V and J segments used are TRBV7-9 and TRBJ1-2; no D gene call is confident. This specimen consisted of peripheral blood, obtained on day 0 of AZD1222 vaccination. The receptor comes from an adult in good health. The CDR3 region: CASSFDGDYGYTF. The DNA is TGTGCCAGCAGCTTTGACGGTGACTATGGCTACACCTTC. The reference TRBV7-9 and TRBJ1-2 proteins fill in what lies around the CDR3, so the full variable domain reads DTGVSQNPRHKITKRGQNVTFRCDPISEHNRLYWYRQTLGQGPEFLTYFQNEAQLEKSRLLSDRFSAERPKGSFSTLEIQRTEQGDSAMYLCASSFDGDYGYTFGSGTRLTVV.